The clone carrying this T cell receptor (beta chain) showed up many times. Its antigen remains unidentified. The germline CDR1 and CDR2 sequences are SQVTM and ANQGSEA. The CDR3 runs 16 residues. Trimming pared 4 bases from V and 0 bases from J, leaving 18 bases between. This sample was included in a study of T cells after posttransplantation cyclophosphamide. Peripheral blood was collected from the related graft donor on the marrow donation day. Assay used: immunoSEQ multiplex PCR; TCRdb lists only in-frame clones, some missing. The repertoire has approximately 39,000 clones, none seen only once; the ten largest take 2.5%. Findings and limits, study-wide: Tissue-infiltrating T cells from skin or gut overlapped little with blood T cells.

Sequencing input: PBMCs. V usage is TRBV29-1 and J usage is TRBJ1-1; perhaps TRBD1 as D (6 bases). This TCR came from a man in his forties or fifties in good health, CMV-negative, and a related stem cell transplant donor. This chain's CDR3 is CSVGQAGLGMNTEAFF. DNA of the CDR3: TGCAGCGTTGGACAGGCCGGGCTGGGGATGAACACTGAAGCTTTCTTT.